This T cell receptor (beta chain) was observed in a study of PD-1 blockade in classical Hodgkin lymphoma. General observations from the study: Newly diagnosed patients were reported to exhibit reduced baseline TCR diversity relative to healthy donors.

As to this clone: The antigen is undetermined.

This CDR3 spans 16 amino acids. CDR1 is SGHKS and CDR2 is YYEKEE in the germline V gene (reference sequence). V was clipped by 2 bases and J by 9 bases, with 21 bases between them. Assay used: immunoSEQ multiplex PCR; TCRdb lists only in-frame clones, some missing. This sample has roughly 70,000 clones, with over 90% found just once. Indicated time point: newly diagnosed, previously untreated cHL patient sample. The V gene is TRBV5-5, the J gene TRBJ2-1; TRBD2 is a possible D gene (5 bases). Sequencing input: peripheral blood mononuclear cells (PBMCs). This receptor was obtained from a human donor with classical Hodgkin lymphoma. The CDR3 protein is CASSLEGLGLQFEQFF. The CDR3 bases are TGTGCCAGCAGCTTAGAGGGCCTAGGCCTACAATTTGAGCAGTTCTTC.